A single sample is the source of the 6 T cell receptor beta chains below, sequenced in a study of shared clonotypes between healthy human individuals. Here immunoSEQ multiplex PCR was the method, and the copy in TCRdb shows in-frame clones only, minus some. The sample lists over 750,000 clones; around 96% were seen once. Terminally differentiated effector memory CD45RA+ cells were excluded by CCR7 positive selection of CD45RO-negative cells. Sequencing input: naive CD8+ T cells sorted from blood. The receptors were gathered from a man younger than 40 in good health.

This sequence joins TRBV7-2 and TRBJ2-7, with D unclear. Germline-derived CDR1 and CDR2 are SGHTA and FQGNSA. V gave up 5 bases and J gave up 3 bases, with 11 bases separating them. The CDR3 has 13 residues. CDR3: CASSPLDLYEQYF. The CDR3 DNA sequence: TGTGCCAGCAGCCCCCTCGACCTCTACGAGCAGTACTTC.

This sequence joins TRBV11-2 and TRBJ1-2, with no clear D. Trimming cost V 2 bases and J 2 bases, with 6 bases left between them. Germline CDR1 reads SGHAT; CDR2 reads FQNNGV. This CDR3 is 13 amino acids long. The CDR3 coding sequence is TGTGCCAGCAGCTTAACAGAAAACTATGGCTACACCTTC. Translated: CASSLTENYGYTF.

In DNA, the CDR3 is TGCAGCGTTGAAGCGGAGGGCTCAAACATTCAGTACTTC. Protein: CSVEAEGSNIQYF. The chain joins TRBV29-1 to TRBJ2-4, with D possibly TRBD2 on 6 matching bases. Germline assignment: CDR1 SQVTM and CDR2 ANQGSEA. Trimming pared 1 base from V and 6 bases from J, leaving 10 bases between. CDR3 length: 13 amino acids.

CDR3 nucleotides: TGTGCCAGCAGCGCTGGGCTAGGCAATGAGCAGTTCTTC. This encodes CASSAGLGNEQFF. The V and J genes are TRBV11-2 and TRBJ2-1; unclear D gene. CDR1 and CDR2 from the germline V gene are SGHAT and FQNNGV. The CDR3 is 13 amino acids. V was shortened by 5 bases and J by 6 bases, with 11 bases between the two germline ends.

V and J are TRBV10-3 and TRBJ1-2; no definite D call. The germline V and J ends were trimmed by 0 bases and 10 bases, with 18 bases remaining between them. Germline CDR1 ENHRY, CDR2 SYGVKD. CDR3 length equals 15 residues. The CDR3 is CAISESSTFASAYTF. CDR3 in DNA: TGTGCCATCAGTGAGTCGAGCACTTTTGCCTCAGCCTACACCTTC.

Remarks on this clone: Other DNA sequences in the same sample also yield this CDR3. The chain combines TRBV27 with TRBJ2-7; 11 bases line up with TRBD1. This CDR3 region has 14 residues. The V segment lost 8 bases and the J segment 3 bases; nucleotides outside the gene matches: 6. Looked up from germline, CDR1 is MNHEY and CDR2 is SMNVEV (reference sequence). CDR3 protein: CASSPGTGGYEQYF. The CDR3 DNA sequence: TGTGCCAGCTCGCCCGGGACAGGGGGCTACGAGCAGTACTTC.